The 2 T cell receptor beta chains presented below share a single source sample, sequenced in a study of blood T cells in healthy people across ages. The authors ran a second PCR of 7 to 11 cycles using a sample-barcoded 5' primer and a J-beta primer mix. TCRdb passed the 5' RACE reads through MiXCR, listing each CDR3 protein once. This sample has hundreds of thousands of distinct CDR3 sequences; about 36% occur once, and the top ten carry 10% to 15%. Sequenced sample: blood. These receptors came from a man aged 18 to 35 in good health.

The chain joins TRBV18 to TRBJ2-4, with D possibly matching TRBD2 (5 bases). The end of the DNA fits TRBJ2-7 better, so the J call may be wrong. Per germline, CDR1 KGHSH and CDR2 LQKENI. The CDR3 length is 14 residues. CDR3 sequence reads: CASSRSGLEHEQYF. Written as DNA, the CDR3 is TGTGCCAGCTCACGAAGCGGACTCGAGCACGAGCAGTACTTC.

The gene calls are TRBV2 and TRBJ2-7; no clear D gene. This CDR3 is built from 12 residues. Trimming took off 5 bases at V and 3 bases at J, with 8 bases between the two ends. From germline, CDR1 is SNHLY and CDR2 FYNNEI. The CDR3 protein is CASSMSHYEQYF. Written as DNA, the CDR3 is TGTGCCAGCAGTATGAGTCACTACGAGCAGTACTTC.